These T cell receptor beta chains were read from a single sample in a study of blood T cells in healthy people across ages. TCRdb redid the calling of the 5' RACE reads with MiXCR, one entry per CDR3 protein. Of some 1.4 million distinct CDR3 sequences in the sample, 42% are singletons; the top ten hold around 8%. The source material was blood. Receptors originate from a woman younger than 35 in good health. Both conserved end residues are part of each CDR3. A D gene is named only where the DNA matches it firmly. Only some rows state a clone size, as once, few, many or a class for expanded clones.

v_gene	d_gene	len	j_gene	abundance	CDR3nt	CDR3aa
TRBV7-2	TRBD2	14	TRBJ2-7	few	TGTGCCAGCAGCTTAGGGGGGGGAGCCCACGAGCAGTACTTC	CASSLGGGAHEQYF
TRBV20-1	NA	15	TRBJ2-3	NA	TGCAGTGCCTCAAGGCCGGGGGTGAGCACAGATACGCAGTATTTT	CSASRPGVSTDTQYF
TRBV29-1	NA	13	TRBJ1-4	NA	TGCAGCGGAGAGACAGGCAGGGGTGAAAAACTGTTTTTT	CSGETGRGEKLFF
TRBV6-1	TRBD1	16	TRBJ2-7	NA	TGTGCCAGCAGTAATCCCTCTAGGACAGGTACCTACGAGCAGTACTTC	CASSNPSRTGTYEQYF
TRBV7-9	TRBD1	16	TRBJ2-7	few	TGTGCCAGCAGCTCTCCCGGGACAGGGGGAAACTACGAGCAGTACTTC	CASSSPGTGGNYEQYF
TRBV12-3/TRBV12-4	TRBD2	18	TRBJ2-3	NA	TGTGCCAGCAGTTTCCAAGCCCGACTAGCGGGGAGCACAGATACGCAGTATTTT	CASSFQARLAGSTDTQYF
TRBV5-1	NA	13	TRBJ1-5	NA	TGCGCCAGCGGCGTGGCAGGGAATCAGCCCCAGCATTTT	CASGVAGNQPQHF
TRBV6-2/TRBV6-3	NA	14	TRBJ1-5	NA	TGTGCCAGCAGCCCAGGGGCTAGAACTCAGCCCCAGCATTTT	CASSPGARTQPQHF
TRBV28	TRBD1	15	TRBJ1-6	NA	TGTGCCAGCAGTTTCCGGGACAGGGCCAATTCACCCCTCCACTTT	CASSFRDRANSPLHF
TRBV5-1	NA	16	TRBJ2-1	few	TGCGCCAGCAGCTTGGGGCTACCTCTCGGGAACAATGAGCAGTTCTTC	CASSLGLPLGNNEQFF
TRBV6-5	NA	12	TRBJ1-2	NA	TGTGCCAGCAGTTACTCGAGGGGGAGCCACACCTTC	CASSYSRGSHTF
TRBV4-1	NA	17	TRBJ2-3	NA	TGCGCCAGCAGCCGGAGTTCCGCAAATCCTAGCACAGATACGCAGTATTTT	CASSRSSANPSTDTQYF
TRBV7-8	TRBD2	16	TRBJ2-1	few	TGTGCCAGCAGCACAAGAACTAGCGGGAGGAGTAATGAGCAGTTCTTC	CASSTRTSGRSNEQFF
TRBV28	NA	16	TRBJ1-5	NA	TGTGCCAGCAGTTCCTTAGAGGAAGGGGGCAATCAGCCCCAGCATTTT	CASSSLEEGGNQPQHF
TRBV20-1	NA	16	TRBJ2-5	NA	TGCAGTGCTAGAGATTCCCTCGAGGGGGTCCGTGAGACCCAGTACTTC	CSARDSLEGVRETQYF
TRBV18	NA	16	TRBJ2-3	NA	TGTGCCAGCTCACCCCTTGGGAACGGGATTCCAGATACGCAGTATTTT	CASSPLGNGIPDTQYF
TRBV7-2	NA	15	TRBJ2-7	few	TGTGCCAGCAGCTTAGTGCAGGGCCTGGGCTACGAGCAGTACTTC	CASSLVQGLGYEQYF
TRBV11-2	NA	15	TRBJ2-1	NA	TGTGCCAGCACCTTGGGAGCAGGTCTGGGCGGTGAGCAGTTCTTC	CASTLGAGLGGEQFF
TRBV5-1	TRBD1	15	TRBJ1-2	NA	TGCGCCAGCAGCTCGACAGGGGGCGGTTACTATGGCTACACCTTC	CASSSTGGGYYGYTF
TRBV7-2	TRBD2	16	TRBJ2-1	many	TGTGCCAGCAGCCCCGAGCGGGAGTCTTGGTACAATGAGCAGTTCTTC	CASSPERESWYNEQFF
TRBV28	NA	15	TRBJ2-5	NA	TGTGCCAGCACCCTCTTTCTGGGGGGAGGAGAGACCCAGTACTTC	CASTLFLGGGETQYF
TRBV24-1	NA	13	TRBJ1-5	few	TGTGCCACCAGCCAGGGGAGCAATCAGCCCCAGCATTTT	CATSQGSNQPQHF
TRBV12-3/TRBV12-4	TRBD2	16	TRBJ2-1	NA	TGTGCCAGCAGTTTCAGGGAACTAGCGGGAGAATGGTTCCCGTTCTTC	CASSFRELAGEWFPFF
TRBV29-1	TRBD1	15	TRBJ2-4	NA	TGCAGCGTAACAGGGGTTGTCCTAGCCAAAAACATTCAGTACTTC	CSVTGVVLAKNIQYF
TRBV6-2/TRBV6-3	NA	12	TRBJ2-1	NA	TGTGCCAGCAGAGAGAGAAGGGATGAGCAGTTCTTC	CASRERRDEQFF
TRBV6-5	NA	14	TRBJ2-5	NA	TGTGCCAGCAGTACTGGGACCGGAGATCGAACCCAGTACTTC	CASSTGTGDRTQYF
TRBV4-1	TRBD1	16	TRBJ2-7	few	TGCGCCAGCAGTCCGACAGGGGGCCTGACGGCCTACGAGCAGTACTTC	CASSPTGGLTAYEQYF
TRBV25-1	NA	14	TRBJ1-6	NA	TGTGCCAGCAAGGTCCAGGGACCGGGGTCACCCCTCCACTTT	CASKVQGPGSPLHF
TRBV7-2	TRBD2	15	TRBJ2-1	few	TGTGCCAGCAGTCCGACTAGCGGGAGTCACAATGAGCAGTTCTTC	CASSPTSGSHNEQFF
TRBV7-9	TRBD2	16	TRBJ2-3	few	TGTGCCAGCAGCTCGGTAGCGGGCTCTAGCACAGATACGCAGTATTTT	CASSSVAGSSTDTQYF
TRBV25-1	NA	11	TRBJ1-1	few	TGTGCCAGCAGTGATCACGGTGAAGCTTTCTTT	CASSDHGEAFF
TRBV24-1	TRBD2	13	TRBJ2-1	NA	TGTGCCACTAGCGGGGTTAGTCGAAATGAGCAGTTCTTC	CATSGVSRNEQFF
TRBV6-5	NA	14	TRBJ2-7	NA	TGTGCCAGCACCCAACGGGGGCGGTCCTACGAGCAGTACTTC	CASTQRGRSYEQYF
TRBV10-3	TRBD2	13	TRBJ2-3	NA	TGTGCCATCACGCGGGGAGGGGAGGATACGCAGTATTTT	CAITRGGEDTQYF
TRBV12-3/TRBV12-4	NA	15	TRBJ2-1	NA	TGTGCCAGCAGTTTAGACAGACGAAACAACAATGAGCAGTTCTTC	CASSLDRRNNNEQFF
TRBV6-6	NA	13	TRBJ1-2	few	TGTGCCAGCAGGGACCCAGGGGATTCTGGCTACACCTTC	CASRDPGDSGYTF
TRBV4-1	NA	15	TRBJ2-7	many	TGCGCCAGCAGCCTGGGGCAGCCGAGATCCTACGAGCAGTACTTC	CASSLGQPRSYEQYF
TRBV12-3/TRBV12-4	NA	14	TRBJ2-1	NA	TGTGCCAGCAGCCCAGCCGGGAAATACAATGAGCAGTTCTTC	CASSPAGKYNEQFF
TRBV9	NA	15	TRBJ2-1	NA	TGTGCCAGCAGCGTCCTCGGGTACTCCTACAATGAGCAGTTCTTC	CASSVLGYSYNEQFF
TRBV28	TRBD1	14	TRBJ1-4	NA	TGTGCCAGCAGTTTCCAGGGGGCGCGAGAAAAACTGTTTTTT	CASSFQGAREKLFF
TRBV7-9	NA	14	TRBJ1-4	NA	TGTGCCAGCAGTGGATCGGGGCCAGGGGAAAAACTGTTTTTT	CASSGSGPGEKLFF